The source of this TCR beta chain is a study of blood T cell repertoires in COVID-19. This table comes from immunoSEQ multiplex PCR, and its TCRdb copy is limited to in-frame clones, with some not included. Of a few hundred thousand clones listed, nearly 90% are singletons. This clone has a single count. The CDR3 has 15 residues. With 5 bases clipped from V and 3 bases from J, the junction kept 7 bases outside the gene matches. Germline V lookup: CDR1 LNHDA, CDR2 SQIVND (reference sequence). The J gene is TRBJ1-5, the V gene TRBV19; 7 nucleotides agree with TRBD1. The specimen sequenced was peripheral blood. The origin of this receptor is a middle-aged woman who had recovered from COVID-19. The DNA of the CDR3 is TGTGCCAGTAGTCGGACAGGAGAGATCAATCAGCCCCAGCATTTT. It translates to CASSRTGEINQPQHF.